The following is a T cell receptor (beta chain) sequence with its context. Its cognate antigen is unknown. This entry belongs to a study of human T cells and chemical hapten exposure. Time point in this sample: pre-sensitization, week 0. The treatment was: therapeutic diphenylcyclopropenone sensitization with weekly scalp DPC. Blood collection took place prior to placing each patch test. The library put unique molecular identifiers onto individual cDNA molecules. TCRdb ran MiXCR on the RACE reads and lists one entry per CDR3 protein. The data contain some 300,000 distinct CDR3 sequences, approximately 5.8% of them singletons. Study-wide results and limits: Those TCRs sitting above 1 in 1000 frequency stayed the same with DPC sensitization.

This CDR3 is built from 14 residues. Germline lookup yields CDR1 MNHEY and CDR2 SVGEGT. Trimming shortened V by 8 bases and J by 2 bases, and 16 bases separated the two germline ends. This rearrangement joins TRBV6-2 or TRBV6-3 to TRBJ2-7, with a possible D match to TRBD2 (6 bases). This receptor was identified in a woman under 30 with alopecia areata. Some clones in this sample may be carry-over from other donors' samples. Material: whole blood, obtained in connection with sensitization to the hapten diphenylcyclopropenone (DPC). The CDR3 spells CASGRGGSAYEQYF. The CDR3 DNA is TGTGCCAGCGGGCGGGGAGGAAGTGCCTACGAGCAGTACTTC.